This is a list of T cell receptor beta chains from one sample in a study of T cells in Graves' hyperthyroidism and ophthalmopathy. TCRdb redid the calling of the multiplex PCR reads with MiXCR, one entry per CDR3 protein. The table has 750,000 to 950,000 distinct CDR3 sequences, 38% seen once. Sequencing input: blood. These receptors came from a man younger than 30 with Graves' hyperthyroidism. CDR3s include the opening cysteine and the closing phenylalanine or tryptophan. Fields, in order: V gene, clone size, D gene, J gene, CDR3 protein, CDR3 DNA. A D gene is named only where the DNA matches it firmly. Clone size is given for some rows only: seen once, a few or many times, or a class if the clone is expanded.

v_gene: TRBV6-1; abundance: few; d_gene: -; j_gene: TRBJ2-7; CDR3aa: CASSEYARGEQYF; CDR3nt: TGTGCCAGCAGTGAGTATGCCCGGGGCGAGCAGTACTTC
v_gene: TRBV15; abundance: -; d_gene: -; j_gene: TRBJ1-1; CDR3aa: CATSSLLRTEAFF; CDR3nt: TGTGCCACCAGCAGTCTCCTGAGGACTGAAGCTTTCTTT
v_gene: TRBV25-1; abundance: -; d_gene: -; j_gene: TRBJ2-7; CDR3aa: CASSGKEGGVWDYEQYF; CDR3nt: TGTGCCAGCAGTGGGAAGGAGGGCGGGGTATGGGACTACGAGCAGTACTTC
v_gene: TRBV6-5; abundance: -; d_gene: TRBD1; j_gene: TRBJ1-1; CDR3aa: CASSYTGGHTEAFF; CDR3nt: TGTGCCAGCAGTTACACAGGGGGACACACTGAAGCTTTCTTT
v_gene: TRBV29-1; abundance: -; d_gene: -; j_gene: TRBJ2-5; CDR3aa: CSTRQIQETQYF; CDR3nt: TGCAGCACGAGACAGATCCAAGAGACCCAGTACTTC
v_gene: TRBV7-2; abundance: few; d_gene: TRBD2; j_gene: TRBJ2-2; CDR3aa: CASSSPRGRVDTGELFF; CDR3nt: TGTGCCAGCAGCTCCCCCCGCGGGAGGGTGGACACCGGGGAGCTGTTTTTT
v_gene: TRBV29-1; abundance: once; d_gene: TRBD2; j_gene: TRBJ2-5; CDR3aa: CSVDSRLAGVETQYF; CDR3nt: TGCAGCGTTGATTCGAGGCTAGCGGGAGTAGAGACCCAGTACTTC
v_gene: TRBV2; abundance: few; d_gene: -; j_gene: TRBJ2-5; CDR3aa: CASSEALRQGRETQYF; CDR3nt: TGTGCCAGCAGTGAAGCCCTTAGGCAGGGGCGGGAGACCCAGTACTTC
v_gene: TRBV2; abundance: -; d_gene: -; j_gene: TRBJ2-7; CDR3aa: CASSTRSGTGKSYEQYF; CDR3nt: TGTGCCAGCAGCACCCGTAGTGGGACGGGAAAGTCCTACGAGCAGTACTTC
v_gene: TRBV7-9; abundance: few; d_gene: -; j_gene: TRBJ1-4; CDR3aa: CASSLAGGDNEKLFF; CDR3nt: TGTGCCAGCAGCTTAGCGGGCGGAGATAATGAAAAACTGTTTTTT